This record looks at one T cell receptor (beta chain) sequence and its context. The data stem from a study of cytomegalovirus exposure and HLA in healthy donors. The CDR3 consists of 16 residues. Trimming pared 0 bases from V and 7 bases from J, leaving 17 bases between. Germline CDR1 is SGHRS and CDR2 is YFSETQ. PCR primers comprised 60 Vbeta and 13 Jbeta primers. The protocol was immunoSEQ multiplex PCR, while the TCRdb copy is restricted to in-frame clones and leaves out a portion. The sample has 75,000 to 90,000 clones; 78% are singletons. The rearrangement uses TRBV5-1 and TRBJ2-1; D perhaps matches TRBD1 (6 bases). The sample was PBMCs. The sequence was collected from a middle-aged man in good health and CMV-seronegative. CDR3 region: CASSLGGPGGWNEQFF. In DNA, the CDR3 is TGCGCCAGCAGCTTGGGGGGGCCCGGCGGGTGGAATGAGCAGTTCTTC.